This entry features one TCR beta chain sequence. The record originates from a study of T cell responses to AZD1222 COVID-19 vaccine. Method: immunoSEQ multiplex PCR; TCRdb's copy keeps in-frame clones and lacks some. The profile shows 150,000 or so clones, around 86% of them singletons. This sample comprised peripheral blood, obtained on day 0 of MenACWY control vaccination. The source is an adult in good health.

The CDR3 sequence: CASSELRGRYNEQFF. CDR3 nucleotides: TGTGCCAGCAGTGAACTGAGGGGGCGATACAATGAGCAGTTCTTC. J is TRBJ2-1 and V is TRBV2, with 7 positions matching TRBD1. This CDR3 is built from 15 residues. CDR1 and CDR2 (germline): SNHLY, FYNNEI. The junction had 5 bases not matched to a gene; V was cut back by 2 bases and J by 4 bases.